This T cell receptor (beta chain) was captured in a study of blood T cell repertoires in COVID-19. Study context: T cells, B-cell-depleted T cells, or PBMCs supplied cDNA or gDNA.

Sequencing was performed with immunoSEQ multiplex PCR; in TCRdb, only in-frame clones are kept and a portion is missing. The repertoire has over 250,000 clones, 70% to 90% of them found once; the top ten carry approximately 11%. CDR3 length: 14 amino acids. The V end was cut by 7 bases, the J end by 2 bases, with 11 bases between. Germline V lookup: CDR1 SNHLY, CDR2 FYNNEI. Sequencing was carried out using peripheral blood. The chain carries TRBV2 and TRBJ2-2, with D possibly matching TRBD1 (5 bases). This clonotype was sampled from an older woman with acute or convalescent COVID-19. CDR3: CASKGPTNTGELFF. The CDR3 DNA follows: TGTGCCAGCAAGGGGCCAACCAACACCGGGGAGCTGTTTTTT.